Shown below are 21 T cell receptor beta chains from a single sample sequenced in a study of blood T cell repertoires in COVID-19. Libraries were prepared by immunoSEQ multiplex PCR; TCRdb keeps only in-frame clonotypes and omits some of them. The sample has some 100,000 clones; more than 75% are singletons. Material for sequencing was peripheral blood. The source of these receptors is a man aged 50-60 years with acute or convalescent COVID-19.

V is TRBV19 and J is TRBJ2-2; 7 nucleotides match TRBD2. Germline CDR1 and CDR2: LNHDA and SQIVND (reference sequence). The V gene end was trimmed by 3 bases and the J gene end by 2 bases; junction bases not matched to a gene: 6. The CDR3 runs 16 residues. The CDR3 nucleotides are TGTGCCAGTAGTATTTCGGGCGGGGGTAACACCGGGGAGCTGTTTTTT. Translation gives CASSISGGGNTGELFF.

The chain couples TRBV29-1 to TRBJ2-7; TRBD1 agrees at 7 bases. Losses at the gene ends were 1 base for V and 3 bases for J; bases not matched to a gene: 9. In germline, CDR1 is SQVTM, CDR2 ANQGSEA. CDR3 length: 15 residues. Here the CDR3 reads CSVEVSRQGLYEQYF. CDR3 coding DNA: TGCAGCGTTGAAGTTTCGCGACAGGGCCTCTACGAGCAGTACTTC.

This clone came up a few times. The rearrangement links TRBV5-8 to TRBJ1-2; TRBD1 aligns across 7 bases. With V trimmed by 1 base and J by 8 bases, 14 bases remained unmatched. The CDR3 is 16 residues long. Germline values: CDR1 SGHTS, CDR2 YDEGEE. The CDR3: CASSLTGVGSYKGYTF. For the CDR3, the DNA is TGTGCCAGCAGCTTGACAGGGGTGGGTAGCTACAAGGGCTACACCTTC.

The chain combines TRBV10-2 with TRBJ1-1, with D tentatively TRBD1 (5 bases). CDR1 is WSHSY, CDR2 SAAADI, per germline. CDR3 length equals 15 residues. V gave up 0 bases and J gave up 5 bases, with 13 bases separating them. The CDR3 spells CASSESKAGGTEAFF. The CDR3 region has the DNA TGCGCCAGCAGTGAGTCGAAGGCGGGGGGTACTGAAGCTTTCTTT.

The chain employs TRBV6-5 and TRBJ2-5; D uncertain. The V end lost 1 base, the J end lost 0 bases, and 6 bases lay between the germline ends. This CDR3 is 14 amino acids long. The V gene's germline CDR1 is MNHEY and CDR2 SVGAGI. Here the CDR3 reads CASSYYGNQETQYF. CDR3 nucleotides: TGTGCCAGCAGTTACTATGGCAACCAAGAGACCCAGTACTTC.

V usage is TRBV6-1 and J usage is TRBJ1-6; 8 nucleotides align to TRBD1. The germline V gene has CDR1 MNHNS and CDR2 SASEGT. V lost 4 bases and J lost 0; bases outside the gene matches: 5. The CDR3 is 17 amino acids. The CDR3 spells CASSARDRSSYNSPLHF. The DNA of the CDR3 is TGTGCCAGCAGTGCCCGGGACAGGAGCTCCTATAATTCACCCCTCCACTTT.

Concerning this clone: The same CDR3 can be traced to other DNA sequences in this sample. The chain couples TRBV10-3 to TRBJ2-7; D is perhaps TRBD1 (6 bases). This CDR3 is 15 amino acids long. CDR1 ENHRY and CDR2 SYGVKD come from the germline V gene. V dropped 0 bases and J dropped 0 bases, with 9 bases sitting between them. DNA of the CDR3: TGTGCCATCAGTGAGTCCGGGACAAGCTCCTACGAGCAGTACTTC. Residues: CAISESGTSSYEQYF.

CDR3 nucleotide sequence: TGTGCCAGCTCACCACCGGCGGGGATCGGGGAGCTGTTTTTT. Its translation is CASSPPAGIGELFF. This chain uses TRBV18 with TRBJ2-2, with D perhaps TRBD2 (6 bases). Germline CDR1 and CDR2: KGHSH and LQKENI. V lost 0 bases to trimming and J lost 7 bases, with 9 bases between them. CDR3 length: 14 amino acids. Together with reference TRBV18 and TRBJ2-2, the CDR3 gives the full variable domain: NAGVMQNPRHLVRRRGQEARLRCSPMKGHSHVYWYRQLPEEGLKFMVYLQKENIIDESGMPKERFSAEFPKEGPSILRIQQVVRGDSAAYFCASSPPAGIGELFFGEGSRLTVL.

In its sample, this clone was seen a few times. As DNA, the CDR3 is TGTGCCAGCAGCTCCCGACTAGCGGGGCCCTACGAGCAGTACTTC. This sequence encodes CASSSRLAGPYEQYF. The chain recombines TRBV6-5 with TRBJ2-7; 11 positions agree with TRBD2. The V and J ends lost 6 bases and 2 bases, in that order; junction bases with no gene match: 6. CDR1 MNHEY and CDR2 SVGAGI come from the germline V gene. The CDR3 extends over 15 amino acids.

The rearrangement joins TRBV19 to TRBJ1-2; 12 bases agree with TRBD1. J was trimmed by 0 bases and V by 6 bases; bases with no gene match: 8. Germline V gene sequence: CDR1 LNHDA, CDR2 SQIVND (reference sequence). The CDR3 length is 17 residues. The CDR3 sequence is CASRRGTGGIANYGYTF. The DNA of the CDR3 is TGTGCCAGTAGGCGCGGGACAGGGGGCATCGCTAACTATGGCTACACCTTC.

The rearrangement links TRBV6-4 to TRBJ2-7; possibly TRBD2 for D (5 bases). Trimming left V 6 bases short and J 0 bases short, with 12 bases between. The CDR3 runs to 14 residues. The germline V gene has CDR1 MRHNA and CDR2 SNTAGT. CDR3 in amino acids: CASSLDGSSYEQYF. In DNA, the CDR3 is TGTGCCAGCAGCCTAGATGGGAGCTCCTACGAGCAGTACTTC.

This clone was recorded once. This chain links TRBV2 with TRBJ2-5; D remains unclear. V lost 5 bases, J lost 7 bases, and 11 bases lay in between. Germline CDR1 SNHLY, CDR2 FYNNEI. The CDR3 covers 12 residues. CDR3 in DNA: TGTGCCAGCAGTTCAGAGGTCCGGACCCAGTACTTC. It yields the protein CASSSEVRTQYF.

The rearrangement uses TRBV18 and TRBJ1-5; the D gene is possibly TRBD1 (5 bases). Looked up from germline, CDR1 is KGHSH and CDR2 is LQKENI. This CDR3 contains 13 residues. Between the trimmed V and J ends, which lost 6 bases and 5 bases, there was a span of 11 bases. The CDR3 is CASSQGLDQPQHF. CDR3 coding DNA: TGTGCCAGCTCGCAGGGATTAGATCAGCCCCAGCATTTT.

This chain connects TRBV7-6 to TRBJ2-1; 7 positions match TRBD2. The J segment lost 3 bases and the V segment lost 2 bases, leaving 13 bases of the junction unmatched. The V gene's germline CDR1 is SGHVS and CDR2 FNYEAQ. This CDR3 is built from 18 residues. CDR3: CASSLSLIRGSIYNEQFF. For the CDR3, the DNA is TGTGCCAGCAGCTTATCCTTGATACGCGGGAGTATCTACAATGAGCAGTTCTTC.

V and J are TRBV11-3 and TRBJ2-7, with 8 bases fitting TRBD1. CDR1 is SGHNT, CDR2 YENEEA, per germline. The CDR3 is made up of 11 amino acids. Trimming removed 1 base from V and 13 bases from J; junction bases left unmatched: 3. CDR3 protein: CASSLGTGFYF. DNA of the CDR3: TGTGCCAGCAGCTTAGGGACAGGGTTTTACTTC.

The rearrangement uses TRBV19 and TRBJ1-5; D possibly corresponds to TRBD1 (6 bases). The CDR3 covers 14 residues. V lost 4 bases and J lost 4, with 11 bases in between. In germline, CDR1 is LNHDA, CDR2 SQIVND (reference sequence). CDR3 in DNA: TGTGCCAGTAGTAGAATACAGGGTAATCAGCCCCAGCATTTT. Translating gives CASSRIQGNQPQHF.

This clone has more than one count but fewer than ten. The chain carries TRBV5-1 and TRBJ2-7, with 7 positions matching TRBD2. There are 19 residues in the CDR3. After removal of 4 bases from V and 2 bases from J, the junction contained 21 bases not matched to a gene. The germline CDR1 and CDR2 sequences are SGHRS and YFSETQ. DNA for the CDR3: TGCGCCAGCAGCCTGAGGCGTCTAGCGGATCCTTCAGGAACCTACGAGCAGTACTTC. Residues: CASSLRRLADPSGTYEQYF. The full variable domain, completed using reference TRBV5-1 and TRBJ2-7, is KAGVTQTPRYLIKTRGQQVTLSCSPISGHRSVSWYQQTPGQGLQFLFEYFSETQRNKGNFPGRFSGRQFSNSRSEMNVSTLELGDSALYLCASSLRRLADPSGTYEQYFGPGTRLTVT.

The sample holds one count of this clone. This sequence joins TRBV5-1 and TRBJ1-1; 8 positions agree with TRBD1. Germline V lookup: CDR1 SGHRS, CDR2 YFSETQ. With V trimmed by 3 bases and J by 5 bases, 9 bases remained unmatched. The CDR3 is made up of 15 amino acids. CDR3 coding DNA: TGCGCCAGCAGCTCCCAGGGGGCGCCGGGAACTGAAGCTTTCTTT. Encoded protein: CASSSQGAPGTEAFF.

The CDR3 loop reads CASERTGGFPTNEKLFF. The CDR3 nucleotides are TGTGCCAGCGAGAGGACAGGGGGATTCCCAACTAATGAAAAACTGTTTTTT. The V call is TRBV25-1, the J call TRBJ1-4; 10 bases map to TRBD1. Germline CDR1 reads MGHDK; CDR2 reads SYGVNS. The J segment lost 0 bases and the V segment lost 8 bases, leaving 9 bases of the junction unmatched. The CDR3 is 17 amino acids.

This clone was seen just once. The CDR3, as DNA: TGTGCCAGCAGCTTAGACCTTGGACAGCCGCAGTTCTTC. It codes for CASSLDLGQPQFF. The chain couples TRBV11-2 to TRBJ2-1, with D possibly being TRBD1 (6 bases). This CDR3 comprises 13 residues. Germline CDR1 SGHAT, CDR2 FQNNGV. Trimming cost V 0 bases and J 12 bases, with 12 bases left between them. The full variable domain, completed using reference TRBV11-2 and TRBJ2-1, is EAGVAQSPRYKIIEKRQSVAFWCNPISGHATLYWYQQILGQGPKLLIQFQNNGVVDDSQLPKDRFSAERLKGVDSTLKIQPAKLEDSAVYLCASSLDLGQPQFFGPGTRLTVL.

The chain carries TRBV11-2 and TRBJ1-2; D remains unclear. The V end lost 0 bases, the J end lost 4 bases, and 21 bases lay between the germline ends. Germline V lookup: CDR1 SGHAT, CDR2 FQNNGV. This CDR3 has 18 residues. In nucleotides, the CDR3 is TGTGCCAGCAGCTTAGATCCTGGAGGGTGGGATTTAGTCTATGGCTACACCTTC. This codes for CASSLDPGGWDLVYGYTF. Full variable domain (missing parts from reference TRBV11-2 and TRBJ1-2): EAGVAQSPRYKIIEKRQSVAFWCNPISGHATLYWYQQILGQGPKLLIQFQNNGVVDDSQLPKDRFSAERLKGVDSTLKIQPAKLEDSAVYLCASSLDPGGWDLVYGYTFGSGTRLTVV.